The source of this T cell receptor beta chain is a study of blood T cells in healthy people across ages. Findings of the study overall: Estimates based on one million T cells were treated as lower bounds.

Turning to this clonotype: The antigen is not known.

V was cut by 2 bases and J by 4 bases, with 8 bases left in between. Germline V gene lookup returns CDR1 DFQATT and CDR2 SNEGSKA (reference sequence). The CDR3 is 12 residues long. For the second PCR, which ran for 7 to 11 cycles, a sample-barcoded 5' primer and a J-beta primer mix were used. TCRdb used MiXCR to reprocess the 5' RACE reads, holding one entry per CDR3 protein. The sample shows about 1 million distinct CDR3 sequences, over 35% of them seen only once. Material for sequencing was blood. The chain carries TRBV20-1 and TRBJ2-5; the D is unclear. The source is a woman aged 55 to 70 in good health. CDR3 amino acids: CSARQEGETQYF. The CDR3 nucleotides are TGCAGTGCTAGACAGGAAGGAGAGACCCAGTACTTC.